This T cell receptor beta chain derives from a study of glioma-infiltrating T cells after dendritic cell vaccination. Using immunoSEQ multiplex PCR, the repertoire was profiled, and TCRdb retains in-frame clones only, with some absent. The sample consists of about 76,000 clones, around nine tenths of them appearing once. Specified time point: after dendritic cell vaccination, including at tumor progression/relapse. Trimming took 7 bases from V and 1 from J; bases not matched to a gene: 3. The CDR3 is made up of 13 amino acids. Germline values: CDR1 MNHEY, CDR2 SVGAGI. The specimen comprised blood, sampled after dendritic cell vaccination. V is TRBV6-5 and J is TRBJ1-2, with 7 nucleotides matching TRBD1. The TCR originated in a human donor with glioblastoma. The CDR3 is CASTDRNNYGYTF. For the CDR3, the DNA is TGTGCCAGCACGGACAGGAATAACTATGGCTACACCTTC.